The rows below give T cell receptor beta chains drawn from one sample of a study of somatic mutations in cytotoxic T cells in rheumatoid arthritis. Produced via immunoSEQ multiplex PCR; TCRdb's table is partial and in-frame only. The sample holds some 12,000 clones, under 85% seen once. What was sequenced was CD8+ T cells sorted from blood. The receptors here all came from a woman aged 55-69 years in good health. Each CDR3 is given with its conserved first and last residue. The order of the fields is J gene, V gene, D gene, clone size, CDR3 protein, CDR3 DNA. The D gene is left open where the match is weak. Clone size is not always given. Where it is, it says once, few, many or a class for expanded clones.

j_gene: TRBJ1-1
v_gene: TRBV9
d_gene: TRBD1
abundance: medium-sized
CDR3aa: CASSVAPDRAMNTEAFF
CDR3nt: TGTGCCAGCAGCGTAGCCCCGGACAGGGCTATGAACACTGAAGCTTTCTTT

j_gene: TRBJ2-5
v_gene: TRBV6-5
d_gene: TRBD2
abundance: NA
CDR3aa: CASRAGGARETQYF
CDR3nt: TGTGCCAGTAGGGCCGGGGGGGCAAGAGAGACCCAGTACTTC

j_gene: TRBJ2-2
v_gene: TRBV9
d_gene: TRBD1
abundance: NA
CDR3aa: CASSVAGGIGELFF
CDR3nt: TGTGCCAGCAGTGTAGCAGGGGGAATCGGGGAGCTGTTTTTT

j_gene: TRBJ1-2
v_gene: TRBV28
d_gene: NA
abundance: NA
CDR3aa: CASSFTNYGYTF
CDR3nt: TGTGCCAGCAGTTTCACTAACTATGGCTACACCTTC

j_gene: TRBJ2-1
v_gene: TRBV6-5
d_gene: NA
abundance: NA
CDR3aa: CASSFLRGSANEQFF
CDR3nt: TGTGCCAGCAGTTTTCTTAGGGGGTCGGCCAATGAGCAGTTCTTC

j_gene: TRBJ2-3
v_gene: TRBV6-6
d_gene: NA
abundance: NA
CDR3aa: CASSRFTDTQYF
CDR3nt: TGTGCCAGCAGTCGGTTCACAGATACGCAGTATTTT

j_gene: TRBJ2-3
v_gene: TRBV11-2
d_gene: NA
abundance: NA
CDR3aa: CASSSTVWRLYF
CDR3nt: TGTGCCAGCAGCTCGACAGTTTGGCGTCTGTATTTT

j_gene: TRBJ2-3
v_gene: TRBV9
d_gene: TRBD2
abundance: NA
CDR3aa: CASSVDGGAEDTQYF
CDR3nt: TGTGCCAGCAGCGTGGACGGGGGGGCCGAAGATACGCAGTATTTT

j_gene: TRBJ2-6
v_gene: TRBV5-4
d_gene: TRBD1
abundance: NA
CDR3aa: CASSGTAIHSGANVLTF
CDR3nt: TGTGCCAGTTCCGGGACAGCAATCCACTCTGGGGCCAACGTCCTGACTTTC

j_gene: TRBJ2-3
v_gene: TRBV28
d_gene: TRBD2
abundance: NA
CDR3aa: CASSFWASGGPADTQYF
CDR3nt: TGTGCCAGCAGTTTTTGGGCTAGCGGGGGGCCCGCAGATACGCAGTATTTT

j_gene: TRBJ1-2
v_gene: TRBV21-1
d_gene: NA
abundance: few
CDR3aa: CASSKGGRGYTF
CDR3nt: TGTGCCAGCAGCAAGGGGGGTCGTGGCTACACCTTC

j_gene: TRBJ2-1
v_gene: TRBV7-9
d_gene: TRBD1
abundance: NA
CDR3aa: CASSLTQGGGDEQFF
CDR3nt: TGTGCCAGCAGCTTAACCCAAGGGGGCGGCGATGAGCAGTTCTTC

j_gene: TRBJ2-5
v_gene: TRBV7-9
d_gene: NA
abundance: NA
CDR3aa: CASSLATGFRETQYF
CDR3nt: TGTGCCAGCAGCTTAGCCACAGGGTTTCGGGAGACCCAGTACTTC

j_gene: TRBJ2-1
v_gene: TRBV29-1
d_gene: TRBD1
abundance: NA
CDR3aa: CSVLAYPTGGNEQFF
CDR3nt: TGCAGCGTTCTTGCCTATCCGACAGGGGGGAATGAGCAGTTCTTC

j_gene: TRBJ2-2
v_gene: TRBV13
d_gene: NA
abundance: NA
CDR3aa: CASSLGRRSGELFF
CDR3nt: TGTGCCAGCAGCTTAGGCCGGAGGTCCGGGGAGCTGTTTTTT

j_gene: TRBJ1-4
v_gene: TRBV7-8
d_gene: TRBD1
abundance: NA
CDR3aa: CASSRGGQGGEKLFF
CDR3nt: TGTGCCAGCAGCCGGGGAGGACAGGGTGGTGAAAAACTGTTTTTT

j_gene: TRBJ2-3
v_gene: TRBV9
d_gene: NA
abundance: NA
CDR3aa: CASSGGGAGDTQYF
CDR3nt: TGTGCCAGCAGCGGAGGGGGGGCCGGGGATACGCAGTATTTT

j_gene: TRBJ2-7
v_gene: TRBV28
d_gene: NA
abundance: NA
CDR3aa: CASSLVQSSYEQYF
CDR3nt: TGTGCCAGCAGTCTTGTACAGAGCTCCTACGAGCAGTACTTC

j_gene: TRBJ1-1
v_gene: TRBV5-8
d_gene: NA
abundance: NA
CDR3aa: CASSTTGVSTEAFF
CDR3nt: TGTGCCAGCAGCACCACCGGGGTTTCCACTGAAGCTTTCTTT

j_gene: TRBJ2-1
v_gene: TRBV6-4
d_gene: TRBD2
abundance: NA
CDR3aa: CASRKTSGGAGSYNEQFF
CDR3nt: TGTGCCAGCAGGAAAACTAGCGGGGGGGCCGGCTCCTACAATGAGCAGTTCTTC

j_gene: TRBJ2-7
v_gene: TRBV28
d_gene: NA
abundance: NA
CDR3aa: CASSSLDRWSYEQYF
CDR3nt: TGTGCCAGCAGTTCTCTAGACAGGTGGTCCTACGAGCAGTACTTC

j_gene: TRBJ2-5
v_gene: TRBV28
d_gene: TRBD1
abundance: NA
CDR3aa: CASSPDRAQETQYF
CDR3nt: TGTGCCAGCAGTCCGGACAGGGCCCAAGAGACCCAGTACTTC

j_gene: TRBJ1-2
v_gene: TRBV6-6
d_gene: NA
abundance: NA
CDR3aa: CASSSAGDGGLYGYTF
CDR3nt: TGTGCCAGCAGTTCAGCGGGAGATGGGGGCCTCTATGGCTACACCTTC

j_gene: TRBJ2-5
v_gene: TRBV7-8
d_gene: TRBD2
abundance: NA
CDR3aa: CASSETPTSVPSETQYF
CDR3nt: TGTGCCAGCAGCGAAACCCCCACTAGCGTTCCGTCAGAGACCCAGTACTTC

j_gene: TRBJ2-3
v_gene: TRBV7-3
d_gene: NA
abundance: NA
CDR3aa: CASSLGTLGDTQYF
CDR3nt: TGTGCCAGCAGCTTAGGGACTCTCGGCGATACGCAGTATTTT

j_gene: TRBJ2-1
v_gene: TRBV28
d_gene: NA
abundance: NA
CDR3aa: CASSFSDYNEQFF
CDR3nt: TGTGCCAGCAGTTTCTCAGACTACAATGAGCAGTTCTTC

j_gene: TRBJ1-1
v_gene: TRBV15
d_gene: NA
abundance: once
CDR3aa: CATSQSGGNTEAFF
CDR3nt: TGTGCCACCAGCCAATCGGGGGGAAACACTGAAGCTTTCTTT

j_gene: TRBJ1-2
v_gene: TRBV6-5
d_gene: TRBD1
abundance: NA
CDR3aa: CASSRIRDRAYGYTF
CDR3nt: TGTGCCAGCAGCAGAATCCGGGACAGGGCCTATGGCTACACCTTC

j_gene: TRBJ2-7
v_gene: TRBV6-5
d_gene: NA
abundance: NA
CDR3aa: CASSPNPGSYEQYF
CDR3nt: TGTGCCAGCAGTCCGAACCCAGGGTCCTACGAGCAGTACTTC

j_gene: TRBJ2-1
v_gene: TRBV7-9
d_gene: NA
abundance: NA
CDR3aa: CASSILGSYNEQFF
CDR3nt: TGTGCCAGCAGCATCCTCGGGTCCTACAATGAGCAGTTCTTC